This T cell receptor beta chain is from a study of cytomegalovirus exposure and HLA in healthy donors. Study-wide findings and caveats: CMV antigen specificity of a few CMV-associated chains was confirmed in vitro. Many donors carried some public TCRs, although rarity characterized most TCR sequences. The study listed under 200 cytomegalovirus-associated TCR beta chains. Per published reports, the classifier diagnosed cytomegalovirus status with high specificity and sensitivity.

Comments on this clone: The antigen remains unidentified.

Assay: immunoSEQ multiplex PCR; the TCRdb copy retains only in-frame clones and omits some. The sample gives about 240,000 clones, approximately 86% of which show up once; less than 1.5% is in the top ten. CDR1 is SGHRS and CDR2 is YFSETQ in the germline V gene. This CDR3 has 14 residues. Deletions cut 0 bases from V and 0 bases from J, with 5 bases between. The chain is built from TRBV5-1 and TRBJ2-3; the D is unclear. Source material: PBMCs. This receptor was identified in a woman in her twenties or thirties in good health and CMV-seropositive. CDR3 DNA: TGCGCCAGCAGCTTGGACACAAGCACAGATACGCAGTATTTT. Protein: CASSLDTSTDTQYF. Filled out from reference TRBV5-1 and TRBJ2-3, the complete variable domain reads KAGVTQTPRYLIKTRGQQVTLSCSPISGHRSVSWYQQTPGQGLQFLFEYFSETQRNKGNFPGRFSGRQFSNSRSEMNVSTLELGDSALYLCASSLDTSTDTQYFGPGTRLTVL.